These 19 T cell receptor beta chains were all obtained from the same sample, sequenced in a study of cytomegalovirus exposure and HLA in healthy donors. Profiled with immunoSEQ multiplex PCR; TCRdb holds only in-frame clones, not every one. There are about 120,000 clones in the sample; 89% occur only once, and around 1.1% lies in the top ten. Sample: PBMCs. The receptor source for this set is a young woman in good health and CMV-seronegative.

This chain connects TRBV6-4 to TRBJ2-1, with unresolved D. The germline gives CDR1 MRHNA, CDR2 SNTAGT. The CDR3 has 15 amino acids. V lost 5 bases, J lost 0 bases, and 11 bases lay in between. The CDR3 DNA follows: TGTGCCAGCAGTACCGATTCTAGCTCCTACAATGAGCAGTTCTTC. It is translated as CASSTDSSSYNEQFF.

V is TRBV25-1 and J is TRBJ1-2, with D uncertain. V gave up 3 bases and J gave up 2 bases, with 7 bases separating them. Germline V lookup: CDR1 MGHDK, CDR2 SYGVNS. The CDR3 extends over 13 amino acids. The CDR3 protein is CASSDWQNYGYTF. In DNA, the CDR3 is TGTGCCAGCAGTGACTGGCAGAACTATGGCTACACCTTC.

The chain is built from TRBV6-5 and TRBJ1-4, with a tentative D call TRBD1 (5 bases). From germline, CDR1 is MNHEY and CDR2 SVGAGI. Trimming pared 5 bases from V and 6 bases from J, leaving 13 bases between. CDR3 size: 14 residues. Here the CDR3 reads CASSETDFHEKLFF. The CDR3 region has the DNA TGTGCCAGCAGTGAGACAGATTTTCATGAAAAACTGTTTTTT.

The chain carries TRBV11-2 and TRBJ2-7; 9 bases are a match to TRBD1. Germline values: CDR1 SGHAT, CDR2 FQNNGV. Trimming at V came to 5 bases and at J to 3 bases, leaving 8 bases not matched to a gene. CDR3 size: 15 residues. The CDR3 nucleotides are TGTGCCAGCAGCCCAGGGACAGGGAACTTCTACGAGCAGTACGTC. Its protein product is CASSPGTGNFYEQYV.

A single count supports this clone. The chain links TRBV4-3 to TRBJ2-4; a possible D gene is TRBD1 (8 bases). The V gene lost 3 bases and the J gene lost 7 bases, with 13 bases spanning the gap. Per the germline V gene, CDR1 is LGHNA and CDR2 is YSLEER. The CDR3 totals 14 residues. Here the CDR3 reads CASSHHRGGNIQYF. The CDR3 coding sequence is TGCGCCAGCAGCCACCACAGGGGGGGGAACATTCAGTACTTC.

The rearrangement joins TRBV29-1 to TRBJ2-5; TRBD2 might be the D (7 bases). The V gene's germline CDR1 is SQVTM and CDR2 ANQGSEA. The CDR3 spans 13 residues. The CDR3 coding sequence is TGCACCATTAGGGGGGGGGCGGCAGAGACCCAGTACTTC. Its translation is CTIRGGAAETQYF.

The CDR3 loop reads CASSPLGHLTGDSSPLHF. The CDR3 nucleotides read TGTGCCAGCTCACCACTTGGGCACCTCACAGGAGACAGTTCACCCCTCCACTTT. V is TRBV18 and J is TRBJ1-6; D is perhaps TRBD1 (5 bases). The CDR3 covers 18 residues. Per the germline V gene, CDR1 is KGHSH and CDR2 is LQKENI. Trimming pared 1 base from V and 9 bases from J, leaving 22 bases between.

The chain joins TRBV25-1 to TRBJ2-2, with 12 positions matching TRBD2. Unmatched junction bases numbered 11, after V lost 8 bases and J lost 7 bases. Germline-derived CDR1 and CDR2 are MGHDK and SYGVNS. The CDR3 spans 16 residues. DNA for the CDR3: TGTGCCAGCCTTCGGACTAGCGGGGAGGGAGGCGGGGAGCTGTTTTTT. This codes for CASLRTSGEGGGELFF.

The chain recombines TRBV5-8 with TRBJ1-2; no clear D. Germline V lookup: CDR1 SGHTS, CDR2 YDEGEE. Between the trimmed V and J ends, which lost 1 base and 0 bases, there was a span of 13 bases. The CDR3 is 16 amino acids. CDR3 bases: TGTGCCAGCAGCTTGTATTTCGGGGTTGCTAACTATGGCTACACCTTC. It encodes CASSLYFGVANYGYTF.

V gene TRBV27 combines with J gene TRBJ2-7; the D gene is possibly TRBD2 (6 bases). Trimming removed 6 bases from V and 3 bases from J, with 15 bases in between. CDR1 and CDR2 (germline): MNHEY, SMNVEV (reference sequence). There are 14 residues in the CDR3. CDR3 sequence reads: CASSPGGGLYEQYV. For the CDR3, the DNA is TGTGCCAGCAGCCCCGGGGGAGGCCTCTACGAGCAGTACGTC.

V is TRBV7-6 and J is TRBJ1-4; possible D gene TRBD1, 5 bases. CDR1 is SGHVS and CDR2 is FNYEAQ in the germline V gene. V shed 5 bases and J shed 13 bases, with 17 bases lying between them. CDR3 length: 13 residues. CDR3 in amino acids: CASSPRGSRGLFF. DNA of the CDR3: TGTGCCAGCAGCCCCCGGGGGTCCCGCGGACTGTTTTTT.

The V and J genes are TRBV30 and TRBJ1-2, with D perhaps TRBD1 (5 bases). V was clipped by 2 bases and J by 1 base, with 23 bases between them. The CDR3 totals 18 residues. Germline CDR1 is GTSNPN and CDR2 is SVGIG (reference sequence). CDR3 coding DNA: TGTGCCTGGAGTAAGGGGAAGACACCCGGGCCTGGTAACTATGGCTACACCTTC. It codes for CAWSKGKTPGPGNYGYTF.

This chain links TRBV27 with TRBJ1-2; D gene uncertain. Germline CDR1 MNHEY, CDR2 SMNVEV (reference sequence). Trimming shortened V by 6 bases and J by 0 bases, and 14 bases separated the two germline ends. CDR3 length equals 15 residues. The chain's CDR3 is CASSPSGGANYGYTF. For the CDR3, the DNA is TGTGCCAGCAGCCCCTCCGGAGGCGCTAACTATGGCTACACCTTC.

This clone showed up just once. The V gene is TRBV19, the J gene TRBJ1-5, with D unclear. The CDR3 runs to 12 residues. The germline CDR1 and CDR2 sequences are LNHDA and SQIVND (reference sequence). V lost 9 bases, J lost 6 bases, and 12 bases lay in between. The CDR3 sequence: CASQVLPQPQHF. The CDR3 coding sequence is TGTGCCAGCCAGGTGTTGCCTCAGCCCCAGCATTTT.

This clone occurred once. This chain's CDR3 is CATSREGDRGIYEQYF. In DNA, the CDR3 is TGTGCCACCAGCAGAGAGGGTGACAGGGGAATTTACGAGCAGTACTTC. The chain joins TRBV15 to TRBJ2-7, with 8 bases lining up with TRBD1. In germline, CDR1 is LNHNV, CDR2 YYDKDF (reference sequence). The trim removed 0 bases at V and 4 bases at J, leaving 8 bases unmatched. This CDR3 spans 16 amino acids.

The genes are TRBV13 and TRBJ2-7; 7 positions agree with TRBD2. The CDR3 sequence is 16 residues long. CDR1 is PRHDT, CDR2 FYEKMQ, per germline (reference sequence). The V segment lost 1 base and the J segment 2 bases; nucleotides outside the gene matches: 8. The CDR3 is CASSLEGNRGAYEQYF. In nucleotides, the CDR3 is TGTGCCAGCAGCTTAGAGGGCAACCGGGGGGCCTACGAGCAGTACTTC.

This chain joins TRBV2 and TRBJ2-7; tentative D call: TRBD1 (5 bases). The V gene's germline CDR1 is SNHLY and CDR2 FYNNEI. The CDR3 has 13 residues. Trimming took off 8 bases at V and 3 bases at J, with 14 bases between the two ends. The CDR3, as DNA: TGTGCCAGCGTGGGGCTAGACCGCTACGAGCAGTACTTC. It codes for CASVGLDRYEQYF.

The chain's CDR3 is CASLQGFDTGELFF. The DNA for the CDR3 is TGTGCCAGTTTACAGGGTTTTGACACCGGGGAGCTGTTTTTT. V usage is TRBV28 and J usage is TRBJ2-2; D is perhaps TRBD1 (6 bases). Germline V lookup: CDR1 MDHEN, CDR2 SYDVKM. The germline V and J ends were trimmed by 9 bases and 3 bases, with 14 bases remaining between them. The CDR3 is made up of 14 amino acids. Filled out from reference TRBV28 and TRBJ2-2, the complete variable domain reads DVKVTQSSRYLVKRTGEKVFLECVQDMDHENMFWYRQDPGLGLRLIYFSYDVKMKEKGDIPEGYSVSREKKERFSLILESASTNQTSMYLCASLQGFDTGELFFGEGSRLTVL.

The rearrangement uses TRBV2 and TRBJ2-1; D not resolved. Per the germline V gene, CDR1 is SNHLY and CDR2 is FYNNEI. The CDR3 runs 11 residues. V lost 2 bases to trimming and J lost 8 bases, with 4 bases between them. The CDR3 DNA sequence: TGTGCCAGCAGTGAACAGGATGAGCAGTTCTTC. Its protein is CASSEQDEQFF.